Below, one T cell receptor beta chain is given with its context. A single base separates this from a much larger clone, so it may be a read error. Breast cancer patients provided tissue from their axillary draining lymph nodes. TCRdb called the multiplex PCR reads again in MiXCR, with one record for every CDR3 protein. The repertoire consists of 100,000 to 150,000 distinct CDR3 sequences, with 20% to 25% occurring once and the leading ten covering just over 2.5%. Germline V gene data show CDR1 as DFQATT and CDR2 as SNEGSKA (reference sequence). This CDR3 has 19 amino acids. This sample is drawn from a study of breast tumors, draining lymph nodes, adjacent tissues.

The sequencing sample was made of axillary lymph node tissue. The sequence came from a female donor with breast cancer. Some clones in this sample may be carry-over from other donors' samples. The chain couples TRBV20-1 to TRBJ2-2, with no clear D. This CDR3 reads CGASSNPAVTAVLTGELFF. The CDR3 DNA reads TGCGGTGCTAGTTCCAACCCGGCGGTGACGGCCGTATTGACCGGGGAGCTGTTTTTT.